Below, 27 T cell receptor beta chains from the same sample are listed, as sequenced in a study of blood T cell repertoires in COVID-19. The protocol was immunoSEQ multiplex PCR, while the TCRdb copy is restricted to in-frame clones and leaves out a portion. The sample carries approximately 250,000 clones, 65% to 90% recorded once. The sequencing input was PBMCs or T cells enriched from blood (not recorded which). Receptor source: a woman between 45 and 65 years old with acute COVID-19.

The chain uses TRBV7-6 and TRBJ1-1, with unresolved D. CDR3 size: 16 residues. The V end lost 5 bases, the J end lost 8 bases, and 24 bases lay between the germline ends. The V gene's germline CDR1 is SGHVS and CDR2 FNYEAQ. The CDR3 reads CASSASAGSQGKEAFF. The CDR3, as DNA: TGTGCCAGCAGCGCCTCAGCGGGGAGCCAAGGGAAGGAAGCTTTCTTT. The variable domain in full, with the rest retrieved from reference TRBV7-6 and TRBJ1-1, is GAGVSQSPRYKVTKRGQDVALRCDPISGHVSLYWYRQALGQGPEFLTYFNYEAQQDKSGLPNDRFSAERPEGSISTLTIQRTEQRDSAMYRCASSASAGSQGKEAFFGQGTRLTVV.

The genes are TRBV9 and TRBJ1-4, with 8 positions matching TRBD1. Germline CDR1 and CDR2: SGDLS and YYNGEE. This CDR3 comprises 16 residues. V trimming: 3 bases; J trimming: 1 base; junction bases outside the gene matches: 5. CDR3 nucleotide sequence: TGTGCCAGCAGCGCACGGACAGGGAGAACTAATGAAAAACTGTTTTTT. It is translated as CASSARTGRTNEKLFF. Together with reference TRBV9 and TRBJ1-4, the CDR3 gives the full variable domain: DSGVTQTPKHLITATGQRVTLRCSPRSGDLSVYWYQQSLDQGLQFLIQYYNGEERAKGNILERFSAQQFPDLHSELNLSSLELGDSALYFCASSARTGRTNEKLFFGSGTQLSVL.

The chain uses TRBV2 and TRBJ2-5; D might be TRBD2 (5 bases). This CDR3 is built from 12 residues. V was shortened by 5 bases and J by 5 bases, with 9 bases between the two germline ends. Germline assignment: CDR1 SNHLY and CDR2 FYNNEI. As DNA, the CDR3 is TGTGCCAGCAGTACCGGGATGGAGACCCAGTACTTC. Its translation: CASSTGMETQYF.

The chain has TRBV4-1 and TRBJ2-1, with D perhaps matching TRBD2 (6 bases). The CDR3 is 15 residues long. The germline gives CDR1 MGHRA, CDR2 YSYEKL. The ends were cut back, 0 bases at V and 7 bases at J, with 13 bases in the middle. CDR3 nucleotide sequence: TGCGCCAGCAGCCAAGATCCCTCTAGCGAAAATGAGCAGTTCTTC. It translates to CASSQDPSSENEQFF.

The V gene is TRBV4-3, the J gene TRBJ1-2; 7 bases agree with TRBD1. CDR1 and CDR2 (germline): LGHNA, YSLEER. Trimming at V came to 0 bases and at J to 5 bases, leaving 12 bases not matched to a gene. The CDR3 has 17 amino acids. The CDR3 nucleotides read TGCGCCAGCAGCCAAGACCCCGGACAGGCCCCAGCGTATGGCTACACCTTC. Encoded protein: CASSQDPGQAPAYGYTF.

The V gene is TRBV27, the J gene TRBJ1-2; TRBD1 agrees at 9 bases. Germline V gene sequence: CDR1 MNHEY, CDR2 SMNVEV (reference sequence). The V segment lost 5 bases and the J segment 5 bases; nucleotides outside the gene matches: 6. The CDR3 runs 14 residues. The CDR3 here is CASSLRGTGYGYTF. CDR3 coding DNA: TGTGCCAGCAGTCTCCGCGGGACAGGGTATGGCTACACCTTC.

The chain carries TRBV19 and TRBJ1-2; 7 nucleotides agree with TRBD1. Germline CDR1 and CDR2: LNHDA and SQIVND (reference sequence). The CDR3 runs 13 residues. After removal of 3 bases from V and 6 bases from J, the junction contained 4 bases not matched to a gene. CDR3 amino acids: CASSITGDDGYTF. The DNA of the CDR3 is TGTGCCAGTAGTATTACAGGGGACGATGGCTACACCTTC.

J is TRBJ2-4 and V is TRBV2, with D possibly matching TRBD1 (5 bases). The V gene lost 4 bases and the J gene lost 4 bases, with 11 bases spanning the gap. The germline V gene has CDR1 SNHLY and CDR2 FYNNEI. The CDR3 has 14 residues. The CDR3 loop is CASSVQGVKNIQYF. CDR3 nucleotide sequence: TGTGCCAGCAGTGTCCAGGGCGTTAAAAACATTCAGTACTTC.

This clone was seen a handful of times. The V and J genes are TRBV6-6 and TRBJ1-5; perhaps TRBD1 as D (6 bases). Per germline, CDR1 MNHNY and CDR2 SVGAGI (reference sequence). There are 13 residues in the CDR3. The V end was cut by 5 bases, the J end by 7 bases, with 12 bases between. This CDR3 is CASSTTGSQPQHF. The CDR3 DNA is TGTGCCAGCAGTACAACAGGGAGCCAGCCCCAGCATTTT.

The chain combines TRBV7-6 with TRBJ2-1, with 10 bases fitting TRBD1. The CDR3 totals 15 residues. Germline loops: CDR1 SGHVS, CDR2 FNYEAQ. V was clipped by 5 bases and J by 5 bases; unmatched bases: 6. In nucleotides, the CDR3 is TGTGCCAGCAGCAGGGACAGGGGATTTAACAATGAGCAGTTCTTC. It encodes CASSRDRGFNNEQFF.

V and J are TRBV28 and TRBJ1-2; 8 bases agree with TRBD1. V was pared by 6 bases and J by 4 bases, with 4 bases of the junction left unmatched. The V gene's germline CDR1 is MDHEN and CDR2 SYDVKM. This CDR3 has 13 amino acids. The CDR3 loop reads CASRRTGLYGYTF. CDR3 nucleotides: TGTGCCAGCAGAAGGACAGGGCTCTATGGCTACACCTTC.

Notes on this clone: Additional DNA sequences in this sample encode the identical CDR3. The CDR3 nucleotides are TGTGCCAGCAGCTTGGGGGCAGGGGGAGAGACCCAGTACTTC. It is translated as CASSLGAGGETQYF. The rearrangement uses TRBV5-4 and TRBJ2-5, with 7 bases lining up with TRBD1. Trimming removed 0 bases from V and 4 bases from J; junction bases left unmatched: 3. Germline V gene lookup returns CDR1 SGHNT and CDR2 YYREEE (reference sequence). There are 14 residues in the CDR3. Full variable domain (rest looked up from reference TRBV5-4 and TRBJ2-5): ETGVTQSPTHLIKTRGQQVTLRCSSQSGHNTVSWYQQALGQGPQFIFQYYREEENGRGNFPPRFSGLQFPNYSSELNVNALELDDSALYLCASSLGAGGETQYFGPGTRLLVL.

This sequence joins TRBV7-2 and TRBJ1-6; D remains unclear. V lost 3 bases to trimming and J lost 5 bases, with 2 bases between them. Germline CDR1 SGHTA, CDR2 FQGNSA. This CDR3 has 12 residues. The CDR3 nucleotides read TGTGCCAGCAGCTTCAATAATTCACCCCTCCACTTT. Encoded protein: CASSFNNSPLHF. Variable domain in full (rest from reference TRBV7-2 and TRBJ1-6): GAGVSQSPSNKVTEKGKDVELRCDPISGHTALYWYRQSLGQGLEFLIYFQGNSAPDKSGLPSDRFSAERTGGSVSTLTIQRTQQEDSAVYLCASSFNNSPLHFGNGTRLTVT.

This clone was observed once. This chain joins TRBV30 and TRBJ1-6; 7 bases agree with TRBD1. The germline V gene encodes CDR1 GTSNPN and CDR2 SVGIG (reference sequence). The length of the CDR3 is 14 residues. The ends lost 5 bases at V and 9 bases at J; junction bases unmatched: 10. CDR3 nucleotide sequence: TGTGCCTGGTATCCGGGACAGAGAGGTTCACCCCTCCACTTT. Protein: CAWYPGQRGSPLHF.

The chain links TRBV6-2 or TRBV6-3 to TRBJ2-5; 8 nucleotides agree with TRBD2. This CDR3 has 16 amino acids. V lost 4 bases to trimming and J lost 1 base; unmatched junction nucleotides: 8. The V gene's germline CDR1 is MNHEY and CDR2 SVGEGT. The CDR3 spells CASSSQRGNRQETQYF. The CDR3 coding sequence is TGTGCCAGCAGTTCTCAGCGGGGGAACCGCCAAGAGACCCAGTACTTC.

The chain employs TRBV6-6 and TRBJ2-7; 12 bases align to TRBD1. With 2 bases clipped from V and 5 bases from J, the junction kept 7 bases outside the gene matches. In germline, CDR1 is MNHNY, CDR2 SVGAGI (reference sequence). This CDR3 contains 16 residues. CDR3 amino acids: CASSYAAGTGGDEQYF. DNA for the CDR3: TGTGCCAGCAGTTACGCAGCCGGGACAGGGGGCGACGAGCAGTACTTC.

This clone was seen just once. V gene TRBV10-1 combines with J gene TRBJ2-3, with TRBD2 matching 14 bases. Trimming took 6 bases from V and 5 from J; bases not matched to a gene: 4. Germline CDR1 and CDR2: WNHNN and SYGVQD (reference sequence). The CDR3 spans 15 residues. In nucleotides, the CDR3 is TGCGCCAGCAGCGGAGGACTAGCGGGGGGAGATACGCAGTATTTT. It codes for CASSGGLAGGDTQYF.

The chain joins TRBV7-9 to TRBJ2-7; D is unclear. The germline V gene encodes CDR1 SEHNR and CDR2 FQNEAQ (reference sequence). The V and J ends lost 5 bases and 1 base respectively, with 12 bases between them. This CDR3 spans 14 amino acids. The CDR3 region has the DNA TGTGCCAGCAGCGCAGGCGCTCCGTCCTACGAGCAGTACTTC. As protein: CASSAGAPSYEQYF.

This rearrangement joins TRBV9 to TRBJ2-7; TRBD1 matches 7 bases. Losses at the gene ends were 3 bases for V and 5 bases for J; bases not matched to a gene: 8. There are 14 residues in the CDR3. Germline CDR1 and CDR2: SGDLS and YYNGEE. The CDR3 here is CASSASGTANEQYF. The CDR3 nucleotides are TGTGCCAGCAGCGCGTCCGGGACAGCGAACGAGCAGTACTTC.

The gene calls are TRBV5-4 and TRBJ1-2, with 10 positions matching TRBD1. CDR3 length: 13 residues. CDR1 is SGHNT, CDR2 YYREEE, per germline (reference sequence). V lost 5 bases and J lost 6; bases outside the gene matches: 4. The CDR3 bases are TGTGCCAGCAGACAGGACAGGGGGAATGGCTACACCTTC. The encoded protein is CASRQDRGNGYTF.

The chain carries TRBV7-8 and TRBJ2-1; possibly TRBD2 for D (5 bases). V was cut by 0 bases and J by 0 bases, with 6 bases left in between. Germline V gives CDR1 SGHVS, CDR2 FQNEAQ. The CDR3 extends over 15 amino acids. DNA of the CDR3: TGTGCCAGCAGCTTAGCGGGGAGCTCCTACAATGAGCAGTTCTTC. It is translated as CASSLAGSSYNEQFF.

The rearrangement links TRBV30 to TRBJ2-4; 13 nucleotides align to TRBD2. This CDR3 comprises 14 residues. The junction had 1 base not matched to a gene; V was cut back by 4 bases and J by 4 bases. Per the germline V gene, CDR1 is GTSNPN and CDR2 is SVGIG (reference sequence). CDR3 loop: CAWTLAGGKNIQYF. As DNA, the CDR3 is TGTGCCTGGACACTAGCGGGGGGGAAAAACATTCAGTACTTC.

This clone was seen only once. This chain connects TRBV5-4 to TRBJ1-2, with D possibly being TRBD1 (5 bases). The length of the CDR3 is 14 residues. Deletions cut 1 base from V and 2 bases from J, with 9 bases between. Germline CDR1 is SGHNT and CDR2 is YYREEE (reference sequence). The CDR3 sequence: CASSLNQGNYGYTF. The CDR3 bases are TGTGCCAGCAGCTTGAATCAGGGAAACTATGGCTACACCTTC.

The chain recombines TRBV18 with TRBJ1-4; D perhaps matches TRBD1 (5 bases). Germline CDR1 is KGHSH and CDR2 is LQKENI. The V end was cut by 3 bases, the J end by 7 bases, with 9 bases between. This CDR3 is built from 13 residues. The CDR3 loop reads CASSPRVGEKLFF. In DNA form, the CDR3 reads TGTGCCAGCTCACCCAGGGTTGGTGAAAAACTGTTTTTT.

The CDR3, as DNA: TGTGCCATCAGTGGCGTAGAGAACACTGAAGCTTTCTTT. It specifies CAISGVENTEAFF. The chain has TRBV10-3 and TRBJ1-1; no clear D gene. This CDR3 comprises 13 residues. V shed 4 bases and J shed 1 base, with 7 bases lying between them. Germline CDR1 reads ENHRY; CDR2 reads SYGVKD.

This sequence joins TRBV5-1 and TRBJ2-4; possible D gene TRBD1, 5 bases. The germline V gene has CDR1 SGHRS and CDR2 YFSETQ. V lost 5 bases, J lost 6 bases, and 18 bases lay in between. This CDR3 spans 15 amino acids. CDR3 in amino acids: CASSGLAGNGNIQYF. Written as DNA, the CDR3 is TGCGCCAGCAGTGGGTTAGCAGGGAACGGAAACATTCAGTACTTC.

This clone was counted once. CDR3 coding DNA: TGTGCCAGCACCTTGGAGGGGAGGAGCACTGAAGCTTTCTTT. It is translated as CASTLEGRSTEAFF. The chain recombines TRBV7-9 with TRBJ1-1; D possibly corresponds to TRBD1 (5 bases). This CDR3 spans 14 amino acids. In germline, CDR1 is SEHNR, CDR2 FQNEAQ (reference sequence). V was clipped by 7 bases and J by 4 bases, with 16 bases between them.